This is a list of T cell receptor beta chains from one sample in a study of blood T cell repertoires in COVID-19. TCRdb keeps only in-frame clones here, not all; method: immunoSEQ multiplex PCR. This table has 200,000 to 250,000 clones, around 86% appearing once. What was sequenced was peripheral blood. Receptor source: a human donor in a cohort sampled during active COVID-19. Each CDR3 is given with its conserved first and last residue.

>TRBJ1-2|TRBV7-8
CASGQLSYGYTF
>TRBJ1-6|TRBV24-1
CATSDPDRNNSPLHF
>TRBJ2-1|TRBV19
CASSMALGPTPYNEQFF
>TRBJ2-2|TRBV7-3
CASRVSGNTGELFF
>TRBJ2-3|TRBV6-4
CASSDSRIGGVGTQYF
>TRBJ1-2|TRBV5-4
CASSTPGRPGYGYTF
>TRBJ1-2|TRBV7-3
CASSLGRGYGYTF
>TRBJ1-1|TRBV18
CASSPGPQGTEAFF
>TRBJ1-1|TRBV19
CASSIGGGLFNTEAFF
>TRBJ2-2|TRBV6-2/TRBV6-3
CASSYWSLAGVDTGELFF
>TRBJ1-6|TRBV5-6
CASSLAGQGNNSPLHF
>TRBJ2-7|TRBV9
CASSASSGTTYEQYF
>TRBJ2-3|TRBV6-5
CASRVPGQLSGTQYF
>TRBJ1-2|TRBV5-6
CASSPGAGAHGYTF
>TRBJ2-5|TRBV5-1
CASSRDRKETQYF
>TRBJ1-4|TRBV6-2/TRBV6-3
CASSSGALREKLFF